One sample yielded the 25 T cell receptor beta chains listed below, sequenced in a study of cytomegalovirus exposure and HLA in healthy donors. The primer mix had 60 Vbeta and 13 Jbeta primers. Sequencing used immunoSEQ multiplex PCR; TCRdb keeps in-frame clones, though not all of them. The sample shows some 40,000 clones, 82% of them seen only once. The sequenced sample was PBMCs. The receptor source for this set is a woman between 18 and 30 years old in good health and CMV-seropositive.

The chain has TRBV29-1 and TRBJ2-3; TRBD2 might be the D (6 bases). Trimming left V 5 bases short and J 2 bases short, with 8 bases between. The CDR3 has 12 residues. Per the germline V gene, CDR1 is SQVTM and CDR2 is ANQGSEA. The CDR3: CSVRDFTDTQYF. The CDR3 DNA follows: TGCAGCGTTAGGGACTTCACAGATACGCAGTATTTT.

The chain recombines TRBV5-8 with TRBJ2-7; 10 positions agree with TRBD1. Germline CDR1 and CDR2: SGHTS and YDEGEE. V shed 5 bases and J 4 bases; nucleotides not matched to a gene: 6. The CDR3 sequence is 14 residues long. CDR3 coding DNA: TGTGCCAGCAGGCCAATGGACAGGGGGTACGAGCAGTACTTC. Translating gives CASRPMDRGYEQYF.

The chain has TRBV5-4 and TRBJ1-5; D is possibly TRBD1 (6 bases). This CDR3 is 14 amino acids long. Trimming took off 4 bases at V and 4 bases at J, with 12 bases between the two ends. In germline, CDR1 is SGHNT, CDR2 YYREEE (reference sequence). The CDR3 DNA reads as TGTGCCAGCAGCCAGGGAGGGGGGAATCAGCCCCAGCATTTT. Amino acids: CASSQGGGNQPQHF.

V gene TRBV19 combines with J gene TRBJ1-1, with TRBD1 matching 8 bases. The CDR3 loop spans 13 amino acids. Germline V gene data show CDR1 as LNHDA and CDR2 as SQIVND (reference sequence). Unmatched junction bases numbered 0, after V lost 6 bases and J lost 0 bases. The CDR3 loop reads CASRDRVNTEAFF. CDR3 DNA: TGTGCCAGTAGGGACAGGGTGAACACTGAAGCTTTCTTT.

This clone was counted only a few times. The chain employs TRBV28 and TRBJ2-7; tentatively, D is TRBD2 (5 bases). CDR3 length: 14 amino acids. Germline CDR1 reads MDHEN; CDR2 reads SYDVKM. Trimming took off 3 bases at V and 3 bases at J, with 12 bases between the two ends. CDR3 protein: CASSFIVRGYEQYF. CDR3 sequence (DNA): TGTGCCAGCAGTTTTATCGTTCGGGGCTACGAGCAGTACTTC.

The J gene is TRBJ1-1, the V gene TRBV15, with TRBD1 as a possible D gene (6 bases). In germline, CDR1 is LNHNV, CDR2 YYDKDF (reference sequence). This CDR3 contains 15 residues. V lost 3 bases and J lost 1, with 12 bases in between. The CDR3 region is CATSSPRGANTEAFF. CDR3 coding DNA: TGTGCCACCAGCAGCCCCCGGGGGGCGAACACTGAAGCTTTCTTT.

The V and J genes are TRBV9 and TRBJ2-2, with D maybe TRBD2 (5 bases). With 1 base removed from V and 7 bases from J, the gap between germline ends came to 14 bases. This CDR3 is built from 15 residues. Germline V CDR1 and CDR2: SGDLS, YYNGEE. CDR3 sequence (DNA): TGTGCCAGCAGCGTAATGCCCGCGGAGGTCGGGGAGCTGTTTTTT. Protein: CASSVMPAEVGELFF.

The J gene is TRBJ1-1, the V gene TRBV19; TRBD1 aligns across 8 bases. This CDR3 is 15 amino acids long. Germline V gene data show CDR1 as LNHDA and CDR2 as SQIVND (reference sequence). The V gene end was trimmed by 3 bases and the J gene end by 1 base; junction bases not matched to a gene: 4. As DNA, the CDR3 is TGTGCCAGTAGTATTATCGGGACAGGGAACACTGAAGCTTTCTTT. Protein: CASSIIGTGNTEAFF.

The CDR3 region has the DNA TGTGCCAGCAGTGAAACTAGCGGGGTCCACGAGCAGTACTTC. Translated, it gives CASSETSGVHEQYF. This chain links TRBV2 with TRBJ2-7; 10 nucleotides align to TRBD2. This CDR3 is 14 amino acids long. V was pared by 2 bases and J by 5 bases, with 3 bases of the junction left unmatched. CDR1 and CDR2 (germline): SNHLY, FYNNEI.

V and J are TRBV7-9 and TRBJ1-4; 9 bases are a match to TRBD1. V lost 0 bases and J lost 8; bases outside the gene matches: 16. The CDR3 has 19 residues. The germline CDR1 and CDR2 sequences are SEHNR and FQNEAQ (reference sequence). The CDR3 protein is CASSLAATRDRVSGEKLFF. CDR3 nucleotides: TGTGCCAGCAGCTTAGCCGCGACCCGGGACAGGGTTAGTGGCGAAAAACTGTTTTTT. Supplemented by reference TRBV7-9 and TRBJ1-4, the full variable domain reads DTGVSQNPRHKITKRGQNVTFRCDPISEHNRLYWYRQTLGQGPEFLTYFQNEAQLEKSRLLSDRFSAERPKGSFSTLEIQRTEQGDSAMYLCASSLAATRDRVSGEKLFFGSGTQLSVL.

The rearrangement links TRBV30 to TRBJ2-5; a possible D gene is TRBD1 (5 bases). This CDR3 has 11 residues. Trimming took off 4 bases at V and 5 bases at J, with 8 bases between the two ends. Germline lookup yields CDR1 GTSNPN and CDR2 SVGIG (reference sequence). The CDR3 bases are TGTGCCTGGACAGGGCGGGAGACCCAGTACTTC. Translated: CAWTGRETQYF.

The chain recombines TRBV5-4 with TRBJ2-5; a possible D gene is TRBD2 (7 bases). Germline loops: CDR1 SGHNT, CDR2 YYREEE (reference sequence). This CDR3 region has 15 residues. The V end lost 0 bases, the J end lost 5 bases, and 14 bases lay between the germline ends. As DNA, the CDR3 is TGTGCCAGCAGCTTGGACCTGGGGGGGCTGGAGACCCAGTACTTC. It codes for CASSLDLGGLETQYF.

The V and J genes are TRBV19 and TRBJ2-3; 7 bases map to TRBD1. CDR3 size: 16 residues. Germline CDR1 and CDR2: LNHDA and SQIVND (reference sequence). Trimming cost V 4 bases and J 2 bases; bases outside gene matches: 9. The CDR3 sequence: CASSNRPGTVTDTQYF. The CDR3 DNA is TGTGCCAGTAGTAACCGTCCCGGGACAGTCACAGATACGCAGTATTTT.

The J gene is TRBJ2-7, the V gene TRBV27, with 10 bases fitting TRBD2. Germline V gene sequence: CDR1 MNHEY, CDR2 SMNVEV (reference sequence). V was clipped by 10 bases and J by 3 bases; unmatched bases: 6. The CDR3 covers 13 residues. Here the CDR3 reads CATKLAGNYEQYF. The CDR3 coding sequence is TGTGCCACCAAACTAGCGGGGAACTACGAGCAGTACTTC.

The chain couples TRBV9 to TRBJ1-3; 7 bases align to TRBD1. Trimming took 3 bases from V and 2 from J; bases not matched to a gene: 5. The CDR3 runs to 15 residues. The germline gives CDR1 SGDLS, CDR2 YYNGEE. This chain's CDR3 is CASSASGGTGNTIYF. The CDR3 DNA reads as TGTGCCAGCAGCGCCTCAGGGGGAACTGGAAACACCATATATTTT. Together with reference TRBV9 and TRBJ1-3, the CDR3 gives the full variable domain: DSGVTQTPKHLITATGQRVTLRCSPRSGDLSVYWYQQSLDQGLQFLIQYYNGEERAKGNILERFSAQQFPDLHSELNLSSLELGDSALYFCASSASGGTGNTIYFGEGSWLTVV.

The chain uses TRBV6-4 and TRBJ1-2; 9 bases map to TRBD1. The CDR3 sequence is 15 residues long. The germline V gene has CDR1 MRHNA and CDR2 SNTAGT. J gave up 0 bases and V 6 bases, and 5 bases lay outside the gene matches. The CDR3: CASRAGTGSNYGYTF. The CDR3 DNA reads TGTGCCAGCAGGGCCGGGACAGGGTCTAACTATGGCTACACCTTC.

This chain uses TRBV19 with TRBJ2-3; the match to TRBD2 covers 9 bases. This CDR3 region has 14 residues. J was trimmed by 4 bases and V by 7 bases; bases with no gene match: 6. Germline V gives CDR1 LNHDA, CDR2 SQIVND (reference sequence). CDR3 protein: CASTLSGSPDTQYF. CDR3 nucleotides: TGTGCCAGTACCCTTAGCGGGAGCCCAGATACGCAGTATTTT.

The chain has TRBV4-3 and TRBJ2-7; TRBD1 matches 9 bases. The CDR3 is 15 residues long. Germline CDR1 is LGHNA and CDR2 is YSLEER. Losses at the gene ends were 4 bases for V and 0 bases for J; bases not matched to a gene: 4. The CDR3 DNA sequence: TGCGCCAGCAGCCTTGGGACAGGGAGCTCCTACGAGCAGTACTTC. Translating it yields CASSLGTGSSYEQYF.

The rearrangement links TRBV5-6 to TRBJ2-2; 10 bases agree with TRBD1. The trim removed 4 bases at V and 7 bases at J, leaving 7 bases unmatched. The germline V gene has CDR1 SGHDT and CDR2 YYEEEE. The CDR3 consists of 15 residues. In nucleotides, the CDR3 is TGTGCCAGCAGCCCTCGACAGGGGGCCGGCGGGGAGCTGTTTTTT. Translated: CASSPRQGAGGELFF.

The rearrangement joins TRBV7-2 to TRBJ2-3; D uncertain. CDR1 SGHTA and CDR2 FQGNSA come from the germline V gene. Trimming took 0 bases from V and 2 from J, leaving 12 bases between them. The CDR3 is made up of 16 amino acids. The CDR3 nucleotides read TGTGCCAGCAGCTTAGCCCTTGGGCAGAACACAGATACGCAGTATTTT. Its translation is CASSLALGQNTDTQYF. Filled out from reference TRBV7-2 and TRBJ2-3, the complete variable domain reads GAGVSQSPSNKVTEKGKDVELRCDPISGHTALYWYRQSLGQGLEFLIYFQGNSAPDKSGLPSDRFSAERTGGSVSTLTIQRTQQEDSAVYLCASSLALGQNTDTQYFGPGTRLTVL.

CDR3 loop: CASTEAPLGETQYF. In nucleotides, the CDR3 is TGCGCCAGCACGGAGGCGCCCCTCGGAGAGACCCAGTACTTC. The chain recombines TRBV10-1 with TRBJ2-5; tentatively, D is TRBD2 (5 bases). The V end was cut by 7 bases, the J end by 4 bases, with 16 bases between. Germline assignment: CDR1 WNHNN and CDR2 SYGVQD (reference sequence). This CDR3 region has 14 residues.

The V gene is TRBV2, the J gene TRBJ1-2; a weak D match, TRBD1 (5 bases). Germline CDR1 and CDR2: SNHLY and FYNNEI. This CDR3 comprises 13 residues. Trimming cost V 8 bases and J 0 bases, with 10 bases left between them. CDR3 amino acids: CASAGRSNYGYTF. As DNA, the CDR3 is TGTGCCAGCGCGGGACGGTCTAACTATGGCTACACCTTC.

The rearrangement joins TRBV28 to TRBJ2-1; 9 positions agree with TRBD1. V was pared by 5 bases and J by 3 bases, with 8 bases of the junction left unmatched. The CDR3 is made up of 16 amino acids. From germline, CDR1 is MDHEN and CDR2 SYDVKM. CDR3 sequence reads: CASSPIGTGHYNEQFF. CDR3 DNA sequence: TGTGCCAGCAGTCCAATCGGGACAGGGCACTACAATGAGCAGTTCTTC.

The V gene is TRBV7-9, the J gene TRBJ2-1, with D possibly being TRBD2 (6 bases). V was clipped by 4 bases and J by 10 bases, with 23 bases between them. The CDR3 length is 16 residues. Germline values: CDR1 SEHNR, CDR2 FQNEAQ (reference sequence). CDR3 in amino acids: CASSSTGDVGDREQFF. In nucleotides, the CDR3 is TGTGCCAGCAGCTCTACGGGGGACGTAGGGGACCGGGAGCAGTTCTTC.

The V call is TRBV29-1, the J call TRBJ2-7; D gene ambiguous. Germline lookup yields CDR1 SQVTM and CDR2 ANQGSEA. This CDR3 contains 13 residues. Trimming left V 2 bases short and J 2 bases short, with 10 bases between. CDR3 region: CSVEYGGTYEQYF. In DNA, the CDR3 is TGCAGCGTTGAATACGGCGGAACCTACGAGCAGTACTTC.